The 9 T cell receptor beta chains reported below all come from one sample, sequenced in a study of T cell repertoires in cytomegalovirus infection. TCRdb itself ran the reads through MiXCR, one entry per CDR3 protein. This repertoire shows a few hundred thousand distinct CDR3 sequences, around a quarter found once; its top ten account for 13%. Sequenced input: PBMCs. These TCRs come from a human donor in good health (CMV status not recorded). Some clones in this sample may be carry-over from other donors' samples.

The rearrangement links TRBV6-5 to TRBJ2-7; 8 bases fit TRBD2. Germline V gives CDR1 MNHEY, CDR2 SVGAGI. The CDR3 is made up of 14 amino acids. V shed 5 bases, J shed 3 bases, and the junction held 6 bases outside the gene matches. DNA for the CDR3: TGTGCCAGCAGTCCCCCGGGGGGGAACTACGAGCAGTACTTC. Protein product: CASSPPGGNYEQYF.

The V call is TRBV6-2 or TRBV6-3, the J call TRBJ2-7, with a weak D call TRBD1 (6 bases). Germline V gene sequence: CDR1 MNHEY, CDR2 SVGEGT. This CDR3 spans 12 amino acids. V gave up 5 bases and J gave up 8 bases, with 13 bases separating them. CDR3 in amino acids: CASSDTGKQQYF. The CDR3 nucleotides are TGTGCCAGCAGTGACACAGGGAAGCAGCAGTACTTC.

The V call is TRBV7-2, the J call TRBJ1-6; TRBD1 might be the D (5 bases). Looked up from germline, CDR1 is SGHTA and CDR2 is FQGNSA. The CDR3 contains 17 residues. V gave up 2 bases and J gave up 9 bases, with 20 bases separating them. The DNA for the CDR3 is TGTGCCAGCAGCTTAAACACCCAATTAAAGGGGATTTCACCCCTCCACTTT. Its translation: CASSLNTQLKGISPLHF.

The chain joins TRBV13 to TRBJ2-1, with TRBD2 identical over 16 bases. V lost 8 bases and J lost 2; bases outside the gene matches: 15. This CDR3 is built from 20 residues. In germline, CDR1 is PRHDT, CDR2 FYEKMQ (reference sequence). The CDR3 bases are TGTGCCAGCTCTATCCTCGCGGGACTAGCGGGAGGGCAGACCTACAATGAGCAGTTCTTC. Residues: CASSILAGLAGGQTYNEQFF.

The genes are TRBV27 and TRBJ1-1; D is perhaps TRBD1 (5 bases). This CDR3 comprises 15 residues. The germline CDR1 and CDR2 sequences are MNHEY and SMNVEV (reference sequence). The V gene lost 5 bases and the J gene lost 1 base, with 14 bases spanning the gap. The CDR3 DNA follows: TGTGCCAGCAGTACAAGGGACTTCCGGAACACTGAAGCTTTCTTT. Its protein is CASSTRDFRNTEAFF.

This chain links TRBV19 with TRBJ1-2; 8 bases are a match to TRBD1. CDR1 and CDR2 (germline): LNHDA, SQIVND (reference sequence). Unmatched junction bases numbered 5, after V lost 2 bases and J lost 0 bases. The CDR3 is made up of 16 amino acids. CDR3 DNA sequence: TGTGCCAGTAGTATATCCTACAGGGGGGCTAACTATGGCTACACCTTC. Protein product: CASSISYRGANYGYTF.

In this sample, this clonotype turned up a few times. CDR3 loop: CASSFRTSGSVAQYF. The CDR3 DNA is TGTGCCAGCAGCTTCCGGACTAGCGGGAGTGTCGCCCAGTACTTC. The J gene is TRBJ2-5, the V gene TRBV5-6, with 13 positions matching TRBD2. Trimming took 2 bases from V and 9 from J; bases not matched to a gene: 7. Germline V gene sequence: CDR1 SGHDT, CDR2 YYEEEE. CDR3 length equals 15 residues.

CDR3: CATSDLEQGQDEQFF. As DNA, the CDR3 is TGTGCCACCAGTGATTTGGAACAGGGTCAGGACGAGCAGTTCTTC. The J gene is TRBJ2-1, the V gene TRBV24-1, with a tentative D call TRBD1 (6 bases). The V gene lost 0 bases and the J gene lost 10 bases, with 15 bases spanning the gap. The CDR3 has 15 residues. Germline CDR1 and CDR2: KGHDR and SFDVKD.

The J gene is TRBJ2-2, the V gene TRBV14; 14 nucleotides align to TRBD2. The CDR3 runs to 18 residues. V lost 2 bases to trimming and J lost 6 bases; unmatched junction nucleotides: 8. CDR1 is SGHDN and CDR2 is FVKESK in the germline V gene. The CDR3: CASSQRPGLAGAAGELFF. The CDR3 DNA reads TGTGCCAGCAGCCAAAGACCGGGACTAGCGGGAGCGGCCGGGGAGCTGTTTTTT. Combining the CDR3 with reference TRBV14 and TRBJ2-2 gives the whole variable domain EAGVTQFPSHSVIEKGQTVTLRCDPISGHDNLYWYRRVMGKEIKFLLHFVKESKQDESGMPNNRFLAERTGGTYSTLKVQPAELEDSGVYFCASSQRPGLAGAAGELFFGEGSRLTVL.